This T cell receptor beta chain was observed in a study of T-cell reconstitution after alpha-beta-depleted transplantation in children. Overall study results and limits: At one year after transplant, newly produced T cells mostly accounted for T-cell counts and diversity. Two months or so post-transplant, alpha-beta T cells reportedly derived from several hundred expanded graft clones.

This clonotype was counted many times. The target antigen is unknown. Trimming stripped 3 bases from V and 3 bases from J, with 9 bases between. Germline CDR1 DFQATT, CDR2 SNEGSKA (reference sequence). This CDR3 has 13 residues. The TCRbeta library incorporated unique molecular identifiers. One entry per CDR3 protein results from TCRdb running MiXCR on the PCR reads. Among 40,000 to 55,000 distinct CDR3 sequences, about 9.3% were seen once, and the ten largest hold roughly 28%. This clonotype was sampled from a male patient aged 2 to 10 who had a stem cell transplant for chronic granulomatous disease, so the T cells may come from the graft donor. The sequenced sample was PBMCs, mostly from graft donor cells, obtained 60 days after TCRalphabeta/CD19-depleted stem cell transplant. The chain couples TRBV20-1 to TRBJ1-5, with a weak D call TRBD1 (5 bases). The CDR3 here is CSASEGTNQPQHF. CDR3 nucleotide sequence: TGCAGTGCTAGCGAAGGGACCAATCAGCCCCAGCATTTT.